The 30 T cell receptor beta chains reported below all come from one sample, sequenced in a study of CD8 T cells in Susac syndrome (dated by TCRdb to about 2019). Library creation used the immunoSEQ multiplex PCR assay. RNA was extracted using the RNeasy kit, and roughly 0.5 to 1 microgram was reverse transcribed with random hexamers. In TCRdb, the public reads were trimmed at Q25 with fastp and aligned with MiXCR, with productive beta chains retained. Rows matching on CDR3 protein sequence are summarized as one entry with the most common DNA and genes. This sample is represented by roughly 130,000 distinct CDR3 sequences; about 95% of them were singletons. Together, the top ten hold 0.11% of the sample. The sequencing input was CD4+ T cells from PBMCs. These receptors were taken from a human donor with multiple sclerosis.

The chain uses TRBV28 and TRBJ2-7; 8 nucleotides agree with TRBD2. This CDR3 is 14 amino acids long. After removal of 2 bases from V and 8 bases from J, the junction contained 8 bases not matched to a gene. Germline CDR1 and CDR2: MDHEN and SYDVKM. The CDR3 coding sequence is TGTGCCAGCAGTTTAGCGGATCTAGCGGGTCAGCAGTACTTC. Residues: CASSLADLAGQQYF.

V usage is TRBV28 and J usage is TRBJ2-1, with D tentatively TRBD2 (6 bases). Germline values: CDR1 MDHEN, CDR2 SYDVKM. CDR3 size: 15 residues. V was shortened by 5 bases and J by 3 bases, with 14 bases between the two germline ends. The CDR3 protein is CASSRTSDYYNEQFF. The CDR3 DNA follows: TGTGCCAGCAGTCGAACCTCGGACTACTACAATGAGCAGTTCTTC. Complete variable domain (other parts from reference TRBV28 and TRBJ2-1): DVKVTQSSRYLVKRTGEKVFLECVQDMDHENMFWYRQDPGLGLRLIYFSYDVKMKEKGDIPEGYSVSREKKERFSLILESASTNQTSMYLCASSRTSDYYNEQFFGPGTRLTVL.

The chain couples TRBV20-1 to TRBJ2-3; perhaps TRBD2 as D (6 bases). V was clipped by 0 bases and J by 0 bases, with 16 bases between them. Germline values: CDR1 DFQATT, CDR2 SNEGSKA (reference sequence). The CDR3 sequence is 17 residues long. CDR3 residues: CSARDPPSVISTDTQYF. The CDR3 DNA is TGCAGTGCTAGAGATCCGCCTAGCGTAATCAGCACAGATACGCAGTATTTT.

The rearrangement uses TRBV7-8 and TRBJ1-1; the match to TRBD1 covers 7 bases. The CDR3 is 16 residues long. Germline V gene data show CDR1 as SGHVS and CDR2 as FQNEAQ. Trimming removed 1 base from V and 5 bases from J; junction bases left unmatched: 10. CDR3 sequence reads: CASSLVARGRSTEAFF. The CDR3 DNA sequence: TGTGCCAGCAGCTTAGTGGCGAGGGGGCGGTCTACTGAAGCTTTCTTT. Combining the CDR3 with reference TRBV7-8 and TRBJ1-1 gives the whole variable domain GAGVSQSPRYKVAKRGQDVALRCDPISGHVSLFWYQQALGQGPEFLTYFQNEAQLDKSGLPSDRFFAERPEGSVSTLKIQRTQQEDSAVYLCASSLVARGRSTEAFFGQGTRLTVV.

This chain uses TRBV7-7 with TRBJ2-1; 7 bases are shared with TRBD1. V dropped 5 bases and J dropped 2; count of bases not matched to a gene: 0. The V gene's germline CDR1 is SSHAT and CDR2 FNYEAQ (reference sequence). The CDR3 is 13 residues long. The CDR3 loop reads CASSQGAYNEQFF. CDR3 DNA: TGTGCCAGCAGCCAGGGGGCCTACAATGAGCAGTTCTTC.

For the CDR3, the DNA is TGTGCCAGCAGTACCCAAGGCGGGACTCGCACAGATACGCAGTATTTT. Its protein is CASSTQGGTRTDTQYF. The V call is TRBV28, the J call TRBJ2-3, with D possibly TRBD2 on 6 matching bases. CDR1 MDHEN and CDR2 SYDVKM come from the germline V gene. Trimming left V 5 bases short and J 1 base short, with 16 bases between. The length of the CDR3 is 16 residues.

This sequence joins TRBV13 and TRBJ2-1, with TRBD2 matching 10 bases. The CDR3 runs 16 residues. The junction had 7 bases not matched to a gene; V was cut back by 0 bases and J by 8 bases. Germline V gene sequence: CDR1 PRHDT, CDR2 FYEKMQ (reference sequence). CDR3 protein: CASSLGLSGRVDEQFF. CDR3 in DNA: TGTGCCAGCAGCTTAGGCCTAAGCGGGAGGGTCGATGAGCAGTTCTTC.

The chain combines TRBV6-6 with TRBJ2-3; 9 bases are a match to TRBD2. Germline CDR1 MNHNY, CDR2 SVGAGI (reference sequence). The trim removed 7 bases at V and 1 base at J, leaving 9 bases unmatched. CDR3 size: 16 residues. In DNA form, the CDR3 reads TGTGCCAGCAATAGAGGCGGGACTAGCCGCACAGATACGCAGTATTTT. Its protein is CASNRGGTSRTDTQYF.

This chain joins TRBV12-3 or TRBV12-4 and TRBJ2-1; D is ambiguous. The CDR3 length is 13 residues. Trimming pared 4 bases from V and 1 base from J, leaving 5 bases between. CDR3 in amino acids: CASSSRSYNEQFF. The CDR3 nucleotides are TGTGCCAGCAGTTCCCGGTCCTACAATGAGCAGTTCTTC.

The chain combines TRBV3-1 with TRBJ2-3, with D unclear. The CDR3 is 15 residues long. Germline CDR1 is LGHDT and CDR2 is YNNKEL (reference sequence). V shed 0 bases and J shed 2 bases, with 9 bases lying between them. CDR3 nucleotide sequence: TGTGCCAGCAGCCAAGAAGCCCTCATCACAGATACGCAGTATTTT. Its protein is CASSQEALITDTQYF.

The rearrangement joins TRBV29-1 to TRBJ1-2; 7 bases map to TRBD1. The CDR3 loop spans 13 amino acids. Germline-derived CDR1 and CDR2 are SQVTM and ANQGSEA. J was trimmed by 4 bases and V by 4 bases; bases with no gene match: 6. The CDR3: CSVGQGGGYGYTF. CDR3 nucleotide sequence: TGCAGCGTTGGACAGGGTGGTGGCTATGGCTACACCTTC.

This chain joins TRBV7-2 and TRBJ2-4; a possible D gene is TRBD1 (6 bases). V was shortened by 5 bases and J by 8 bases, with 13 bases between the two germline ends. The CDR3 runs to 13 residues. The germline V gene has CDR1 SGHTA and CDR2 FQGNSA. The CDR3 DNA sequence: TGTGCCAGCAGCCCGCCTAACAGGGACATTCAGTACTTC. Translation gives CASSPPNRDIQYF.

V and J are TRBV6-5 and TRBJ2-7; 7 bases map to TRBD1. The CDR3 contains 14 residues. V lost 6 bases to trimming and J lost 2 bases; unmatched junction nucleotides: 7. Germline V gene data show CDR1 as MNHEY and CDR2 as SVGAGI. This CDR3 is CASSRDRDAYEQYF. The CDR3 nucleotides are TGTGCCAGCAGCCGCGACAGGGACGCCTACGAGCAGTACTTC.

The chain is built from TRBV20-1 and TRBJ1-5; D unclear. Deletions cut 5 bases from V and 3 bases from J, with 11 bases between. The germline V gene encodes CDR1 DFQATT and CDR2 SNEGSKA (reference sequence). The CDR3 loop spans 13 amino acids. The CDR3, as DNA: TGCAGTGCTGAGGGATGGGACAATCAGCCCCAGCATTTT. Translated, it gives CSAEGWDNQPQHF.

The DNA of the CDR3 is TGTGCCAGCAGCCAAGGGGTATCAAACACCGGGGAGCTGTTTTTT. Translating gives CASSQGVSNTGELFF. The rearrangement links TRBV3-1 to TRBJ2-2; D is undetermined. The CDR3 sequence is 15 residues long. CDR1 LGHDT and CDR2 YNNKEL come from the germline V gene (reference sequence). V was pared by 1 base and J by 2 bases, with 8 bases between.

This clonotype appeared once. This rearrangement joins TRBV9 to TRBJ2-2, with 8 bases identical to TRBD1. Per the germline V gene, CDR1 is SGDLS and CDR2 is YYNGEE. This CDR3 contains 15 residues. With V trimmed by 4 bases and J by 0 bases, 2 bases remained unmatched. This CDR3 is CASSSQGANTGELFF. The CDR3 DNA reads as TGTGCCAGCAGCTCACAGGGGGCGAACACCGGGGAGCTGTTTTTT. Filled out from reference TRBV9 and TRBJ2-2, the complete variable domain reads DSGVTQTPKHLITATGQRVTLRCSPRSGDLSVYWYQQSLDQGLQFLIQYYNGEERAKGNILERFSAQQFPDLHSELNLSSLELGDSALYFCASSSQGANTGELFFGEGSRLTVL.

V is TRBV18 and J is TRBJ1-6; weak D call: TRBD1 (6 bases). V dropped 3 bases and J dropped 14 bases, with 11 bases sitting between them. The CDR3 covers 12 residues. CDR1 is KGHSH, CDR2 LQKENI, per germline. The DNA of the CDR3 is TGTGCCAGCTCACCCGGACAGCCCACCCTCCACTTT. Translating gives CASSPGQPTLHF.

The chain combines TRBV7-9 with TRBJ1-2; 8 positions agree with TRBD1. Unmatched junction bases numbered 10, after V lost 4 bases and J lost 6 bases. This CDR3 has 15 residues. Germline-derived CDR1 and CDR2 are SEHNR and FQNEAQ (reference sequence). The CDR3 coding sequence is TGTGCCAGCAGCTCCAGAGGACAGGACAGGGATGGCTACACCTTC. This sequence encodes CASSSRGQDRDGYTF.

The chain recombines TRBV5-8 with TRBJ2-7, with unresolved D. Trimming left V 6 bases short and J 6 bases short, with 19 bases between. Germline V gene data show CDR1 as SGHTS and CDR2 as YDEGEE. The CDR3 consists of 14 residues. The CDR3 protein is CASTRVVASSEQYF. The CDR3 DNA follows: TGTGCCAGCACCCGGGTGGTAGCCAGTAGCGAGCAGTACTTC.

This chain links TRBV11-2 with TRBJ1-1; D gene ambiguous. Trimming removed 5 bases at V and 0 bases at J, with 10 bases between. CDR1 SGHAT and CDR2 FQNNGV come from the germline V gene. This CDR3 is 14 amino acids long. The CDR3 DNA sequence: TGTGCCAGCAGCCAACAATCCATGAACACTGAAGCTTTCTTT. Protein product: CASSQQSMNTEAFF.

The CDR3 sequence: CASSQVGGRGTQYF. The CDR3 region has the DNA TGTGCCAGCAGCCAAGTAGGAGGGCGGGGGACCCAGTACTTC. The rearrangement joins TRBV3-1 to TRBJ2-5; TRBD2 might be the D (6 bases). Germline assignment: CDR1 LGHDT and CDR2 YNNKEL (reference sequence). V was clipped by 1 base and J by 7 bases, with 13 bases between them. This CDR3 region has 14 residues.

The chain carries TRBV28 and TRBJ2-5, with TRBD1 identical over 8 bases. This CDR3 is built from 15 residues. From germline, CDR1 is MDHEN and CDR2 SYDVKM. V lost 7 bases and J lost 4; bases outside the gene matches: 11. CDR3 region: CASNPGQGRRETQYF. For the CDR3, the DNA is TGTGCCAGCAACCCTGGACAGGGCAGACGAGAGACCCAGTACTTC. Combining the CDR3 with reference TRBV28 and TRBJ2-5 gives the whole variable domain DVKVTQSSRYLVKRTGEKVFLECVQDMDHENMFWYRQDPGLGLRLIYFSYDVKMKEKGDIPEGYSVSREKKERFSLILESASTNQTSMYLCASNPGQGRRETQYFGPGTRLLVL.

This chain joins TRBV29-1 and TRBJ2-2; D remains ambiguous. The CDR3 contains 12 residues. Germline V gives CDR1 SQVTM, CDR2 ANQGSEA. V was trimmed by 5 bases and J by 6 bases, leaving 10 bases between them. DNA for the CDR3: TGCAGCGTTTCATTCGGACCCGGGGAGCTGTTTTTT. Translating gives CSVSFGPGELFF.

The CDR3 nucleotides are TGCAGTGCCAAGACAGGGATAACTAACTATGGCTACACCTTC. Encoded protein: CSAKTGITNYGYTF. The chain joins TRBV20-1 to TRBJ1-2; TRBD1 matches at 7 bases. Unmatched junction bases numbered 7, after V lost 6 bases and J lost 0 bases. Germline V gives CDR1 DFQATT, CDR2 SNEGSKA (reference sequence). The CDR3 runs 14 residues.

J is TRBJ2-7 and V is TRBV6-5, with TRBD1 matching over 7 bases. CDR1 and CDR2 (germline): MNHEY, SVGAGI. V trimming: 6 bases; J trimming: 0 bases; junction bases outside the gene matches: 8. CDR3 length: 15 amino acids. CDR3: CASRISGTVSYEQYF. The CDR3 region has the DNA TGTGCCAGCAGAATTTCCGGGACAGTCTCCTACGAGCAGTACTTC.

The gene calls are TRBV15 and TRBJ2-7, with D maybe TRBD1 (6 bases). V was trimmed by 1 base and J by 0 bases, leaving 16 bases between them. This CDR3 comprises 17 residues. Germline CDR1 is LNHNV and CDR2 is YYDKDF (reference sequence). The CDR3 DNA reads TGTGCCACCAGCAGAGGGGCCGGGGCGGACAGCTCCTACGAGCAGTACTTC. Amino acid sequence: CATSRGAGADSSYEQYF.

V usage is TRBV29-1 and J usage is TRBJ1-2, with D unclear. The CDR3 length is 13 residues. Germline V CDR1 and CDR2: SQVTM, ANQGSEA. V was clipped by 7 bases and J by 0 bases, with 12 bases between them. CDR3 loop: CSAREGSNYGYTF. The CDR3 region has the DNA TGCAGCGCCCGCGAAGGATCTAACTATGGCTACACCTTC.

The chain combines TRBV20-1 with TRBJ2-5, with D tentatively TRBD1 (6 bases). CDR3 length equals 16 residues. The ends were cut back, 0 bases at V and 2 bases at J, with 16 bases in the middle. CDR1 is DFQATT, CDR2 SNEGSKA, per germline (reference sequence). CDR3 sequence: CSARDRGTAGQETQYF. CDR3 sequence (DNA): TGCAGTGCTAGAGATAGGGGGACGGCAGGTCAAGAGACCCAGTACTTC.

The chain links TRBV12-5 to TRBJ1-2, with no clear D. The germline V gene has CDR1 LGHNT and CDR2 FRNRAP. Trimming stripped 9 bases from V and 4 bases from J, with 9 bases between. The CDR3 is 11 residues long. The CDR3: CASGLLYGYTF. In DNA, the CDR3 is TGTGCTAGCGGGCTGCTCTATGGCTACACCTTC.

This clonotype was seen just once. V is TRBV7-2 and J is TRBJ2-7, with TRBD1 matching 9 bases. The CDR3 loop spans 15 amino acids. Germline CDR1 is SGHTA and CDR2 is FQGNSA. Unmatched junction bases numbered 6, after V lost 6 bases and J lost 0 bases. The CDR3 nucleotides are TGTGCCAGCAGTCCCGGGACAGGGCCCTCCTACGAGCAGTACTTC. Translating it yields CASSPGTGPSYEQYF.